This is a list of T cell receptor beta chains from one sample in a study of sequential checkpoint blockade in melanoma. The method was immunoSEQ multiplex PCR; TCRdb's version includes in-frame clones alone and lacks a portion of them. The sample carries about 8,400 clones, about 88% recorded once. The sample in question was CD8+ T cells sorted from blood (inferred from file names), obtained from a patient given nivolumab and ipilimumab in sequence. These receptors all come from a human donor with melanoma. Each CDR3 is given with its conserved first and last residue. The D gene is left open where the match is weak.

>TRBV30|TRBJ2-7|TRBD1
CAWSVLQGYEQYF
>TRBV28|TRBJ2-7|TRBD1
CASSFGQGLLEQYF
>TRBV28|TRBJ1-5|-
CASSLGVTSNQPQHF
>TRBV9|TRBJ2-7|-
CASSGGTALVGYEQYF
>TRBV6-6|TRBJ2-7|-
CASSLLAATYEQYF
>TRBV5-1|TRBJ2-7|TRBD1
CASSSRQGKYEQYF
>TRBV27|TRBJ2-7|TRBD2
CASSSGTSSYEQYF
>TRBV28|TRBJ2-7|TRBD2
CASSFGRGLYEQYF
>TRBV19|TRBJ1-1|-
CASSIVTGNTEAFF
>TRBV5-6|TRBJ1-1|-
CASSSTINEAFF
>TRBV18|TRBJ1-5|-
CASSPWQVSNQPQHF
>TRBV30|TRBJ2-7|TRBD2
CAWTPRGLAGEREQYF
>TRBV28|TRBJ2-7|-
CASNPPFLSYEQYF
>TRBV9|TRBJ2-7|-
CASSVVPSSYEQYF
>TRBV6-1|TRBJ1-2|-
CASSEANNGYTF
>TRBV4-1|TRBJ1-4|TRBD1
CASSHEDRSPTNEKLFF
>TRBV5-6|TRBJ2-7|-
CASSLGQGFGEQYF
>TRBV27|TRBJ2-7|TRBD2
CASSTSGGGYEQYF
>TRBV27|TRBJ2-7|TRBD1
CASSGTGQGYEQYF
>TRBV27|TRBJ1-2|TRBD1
CASSLSTGTPYGYTF
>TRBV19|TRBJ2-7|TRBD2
CASSIFLAGGEQYF
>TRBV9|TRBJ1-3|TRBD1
CASSAATGFTGNTIYF
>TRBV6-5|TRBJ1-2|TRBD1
CASFPRQGPLEGYTF
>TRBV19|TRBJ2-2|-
CASSIPTGIGELFF
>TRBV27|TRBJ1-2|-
CASSLSYPGSLNYGYTF
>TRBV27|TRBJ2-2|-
CASSVNPSDLHTGELFF
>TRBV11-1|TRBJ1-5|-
CASSLVSGGNQPQHF
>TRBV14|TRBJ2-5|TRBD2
CASSQGRENRETQYF
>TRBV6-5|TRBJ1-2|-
CASSPGHLNYGYTF
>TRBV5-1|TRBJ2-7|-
CASSFLYEQYF
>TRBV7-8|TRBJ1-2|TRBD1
CASSLHGTGGNGYTF
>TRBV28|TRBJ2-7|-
CASSLYGDTYEQYF
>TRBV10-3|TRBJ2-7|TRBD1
CATGQGEMVHEQYF
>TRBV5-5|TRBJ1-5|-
CASSPVGVYSNQPQHF
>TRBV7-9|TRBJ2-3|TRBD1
CASSLPRDRTISTDTQYF
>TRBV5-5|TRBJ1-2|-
CASSLALGDYGYTF
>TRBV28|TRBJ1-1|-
CASSQLDSAAEAFF
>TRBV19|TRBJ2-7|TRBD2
CASSAAGTSGYEQYF
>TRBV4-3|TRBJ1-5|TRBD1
CASSQDRVPRGLNQPQHF
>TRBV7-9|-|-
CASSLREDNYDEQYF
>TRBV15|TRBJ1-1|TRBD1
CATSRRGQGATEAFF
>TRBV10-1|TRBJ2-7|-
CASSEQFSYEQYF
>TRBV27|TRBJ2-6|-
CASSFTGANVLTF
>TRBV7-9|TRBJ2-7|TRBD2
CASSQRGPRGYEQYF
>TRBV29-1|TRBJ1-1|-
CSVGGGLLNTEAFF
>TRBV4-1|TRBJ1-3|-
CASRQAGVGNTIYF